This T cell receptor beta chain was obtained from a study of blood T cell repertoires in COVID-19. Some clones are missing from TCRdb's copy, which holds only in-frame ones; the method was immunoSEQ multiplex PCR. The data show about 100,000 clones, almost 80% seen once. CDR1 and CDR2 (germline): SEHNR, FQNEAQ (reference sequence). The trim removed 6 bases at V and 5 bases at J, leaving 9 bases unmatched. The CDR3 loop spans 14 amino acids. Sequencing was carried out using peripheral blood. This sequence originates from an older woman with acute or convalescent COVID-19. J is TRBJ1-1 and V is TRBV7-9, with 7 bases matching TRBD1. This CDR3 is CASSSQGVWTEAFF. The CDR3 DNA reads as TGTGCCAGCAGTTCTCAGGGGGTTTGGACTGAAGCTTTCTTT.